These 7 T cell receptor beta chains were sequenced from one sample in a study of control samples from healthy donors and cancer patients. Some clones are missing from TCRdb's copy, which holds only in-frame ones; the method was immunoSEQ multiplex PCR. The table has some 150,000 clones, more than 80% seen once; the top ten hold approximately 7.2%. The sequenced sample consisted of blood. Receptors were obtained from a man between 18 and 29 years old in good health.

The V gene is TRBV5-6, the J gene TRBJ2-1, with TRBD1 identical over 7 bases. Germline values: CDR1 SGHDT, CDR2 YYEEEE. With V trimmed by 4 bases and J by 3 bases, 10 bases remained unmatched. The CDR3 runs to 16 residues. CDR3 in DNA: TGTGCCAGCAGCACCCCGACAGGGAACTACTACAATGAGCAGTTCTTC. Translated: CASSTPTGNYYNEQFF.

The chain recombines TRBV28 with TRBJ2-3, with 7 nucleotides matching TRBD2. Germline values: CDR1 MDHEN, CDR2 SYDVKM. Trimming at V came to 11 bases and at J to 4 bases, leaving 9 bases not matched to a gene. The CDR3 has 13 residues. The CDR3 nucleotides are TGTGCCTGCCGGGCAGGGAGGGCAGATACGCAGTATTTT. It encodes CACRAGRADTQYF.

This chain links TRBV30 with TRBJ1-4; the D is unclear. The CDR3 consists of 13 residues. Per germline, CDR1 GTSNPN and CDR2 SVGIG (reference sequence). Trimming removed 3 bases at V and 3 bases at J, with 8 bases between. Here the CDR3 reads CAWRGRANEKLFF. CDR3 DNA: TGTGCCTGGAGAGGTCGTGCTAATGAAAAACTGTTTTTT.

CDR3 region: CASSYSFGQGGTEAFF. The CDR3, as DNA: TGTGCCAGCAGTTACTCTTTCGGACAGGGGGGCACTGAAGCTTTCTTT. The chain has TRBV6-5 and TRBJ1-1, with 10 bases aligning to TRBD1. This CDR3 is built from 16 residues. Per the germline V gene, CDR1 is MNHEY and CDR2 is SVGAGI. The trim removed 0 bases at V and 4 bases at J, leaving 5 bases unmatched.

The chain is built from TRBV10-3 and TRBJ2-5; 11 nucleotides agree with TRBD2. The CDR3 extends over 16 amino acids. Germline CDR1 reads ENHRY; CDR2 reads SYGVKD. The J segment lost 4 bases and the V segment lost 6 bases, leaving 10 bases of the junction unmatched. The DNA for the CDR3 is TGTGCCATCAGCGAGACTAGCGGGGACTCTTCAGAGACCCAGTACTTC. Its protein product is CAISETSGDSSETQYF.

This chain uses TRBV12-3 or TRBV12-4 with TRBJ2-7; D remains ambiguous. This CDR3 spans 12 amino acids. Trimming shortened V by 1 base and J by 6 bases, and 7 bases separated the two germline ends. The CDR3 region has the DNA TGTGCCAGCAGTTTAGGATCCGGCGAGCAGTACTTC. Amino acid sequence: CASSLGSGEQYF.

DNA of the CDR3: TGTGCCAGCAGCTTAGGCGGGGTCTGGAACAATGAGCAGTTCTTC. Protein: CASSLGGVWNNEQFF. V gene TRBV11-2 combines with J gene TRBJ2-1; the D gene is possibly TRBD2 (6 bases). Germline V gene sequence: CDR1 SGHAT, CDR2 FQNNGV. The CDR3 covers 15 residues. V was trimmed by 1 base and J by 5 bases, leaving 12 bases between them.